The source of this T cell receptor (beta chain) is a study of blood T cell repertoires in COVID-19. In the study overall: Sites across the United States, Italy and Spain contributed samples from acute and convalescent COVID-19. T cells, B-cell-depleted T cells, or PBMCs provided the cDNA or gDNA that served as material.

V was shortened by 2 bases and J by 5 bases, with 12 bases between the two germline ends. The germline CDR1 and CDR2 sequences are GTSNPN and SVGIG (reference sequence). The CDR3 runs 13 residues. Per the original data handling: Amplification of reference gene primers was used by the study to estimate nucleated cell counts. Libraries were prepared by immunoSEQ multiplex PCR; TCRdb keeps only in-frame clonotypes and omits some of them. V, J and clone size reflect that table, while D and trimming were determined from the DNA. Of around 200,000 clones listed, roughly 89% are singletons. Source material: peripheral blood. V and J are TRBV30 and TRBJ1-1, with D perhaps matching TRBD1 (6 bases). The sequence was obtained from a man in his forties with acute or convalescent COVID-19. CDR3 sequence reads: CAWSYREGTEAFF. The DNA for the CDR3 is TGTGCCTGGAGTTACAGGGAGGGGACTGAAGCTTTCTTT.